The present entry profiles one TCR delta chain with its context. This clone qualifies as medium-sized (0.01 to 0.1%). This clone's antigen is unknown. No base quality values were provided; no much bigger clone lies one nucleotide off. The sample has other DNA sequences that encode this CDR3 too. The germline V end is reduced by 1 base and the J end by 0 bases; junction bases left unmatched: 0. Via the germline V gene, CDR1 is GEAIGNYY and CDR2 EKD. CDR3 length: 16 amino acids, cysteine to phenylalanine. Just the 48-base CDR3 DNA is kept, in frame starting at base 1. The library was produced with RT-PCR. The run used an Illumina MiSeq. TCRdb called clones afresh from the public reads with CATT; identical DNA rows were later merged. The sample includes more than 7,000 delta-chain clones, with about 15% observed a single time. Of the sample, approximately 5.4% is held by the ten largest clones. This entry belongs to a study of gamma-delta T cells after stem cell transplantation (dated by TCRdb to the mid-2010s).

The sequence was obtained from a human donor. It is not recorded whose cells these are; they may come from a transplant donor. Sequencing used gamma-delta T cells. The rearrangement combines TRDV2 with TRDJ2; TRDD3 lines up with 11 middle nucleotides. The sequenced DNA: TGTGCCTGTGACACACTGGGGGATACTTTGACAGCACAACTCTTCTTT. Protein translation: CACDTLGDTLTAQLFF.